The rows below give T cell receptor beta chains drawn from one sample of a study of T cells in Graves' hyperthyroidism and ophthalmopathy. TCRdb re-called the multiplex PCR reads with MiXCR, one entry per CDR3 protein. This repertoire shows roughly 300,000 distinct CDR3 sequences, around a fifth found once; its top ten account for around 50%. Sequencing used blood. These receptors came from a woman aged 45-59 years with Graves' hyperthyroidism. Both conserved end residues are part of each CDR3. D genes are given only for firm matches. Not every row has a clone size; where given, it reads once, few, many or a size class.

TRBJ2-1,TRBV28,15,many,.,CASSLWSSLGNEQFF,TGTGCCAGCAGTTTATGGTCTAGCCTAGGCAATGAGCAGTTCTTC
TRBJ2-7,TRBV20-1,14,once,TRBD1,CSAREGQGVYEQYF,TGCAGTGCTAGAGAGGGACAGGGTGTCTACGAGCAGTACTTC
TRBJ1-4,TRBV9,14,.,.,CASSVEPSNEKLFF,TGTGCCAGCAGCGTAGAACCCTCTAATGAAAAACTGTTTTTT
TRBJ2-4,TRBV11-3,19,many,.,CASSLDPTAASNSKNIQYF,TGTGCCAGCAGCTTAGATCCCACGGCAGCTAGCAACTCAAAAAACATTCAGTACTTC
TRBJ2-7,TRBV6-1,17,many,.,CASTRTRAAGASYEQYF,TGTGCCAGCACCCGAACGAGGGCGGCAGGGGCCTCCTACGAGCAGTACTTC
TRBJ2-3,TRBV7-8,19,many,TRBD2,CASSLGPPLLAGGGDTQYF,TGTGCCAGCAGCTTAGGCCCCCCCCTACTAGCGGGGGGAGGAGATACGCAGTATTTT
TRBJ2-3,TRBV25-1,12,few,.,CASSERDRAQYF,TGTGCCAGCAGTGAAAGGGATCGGGCGCAGTATTTT
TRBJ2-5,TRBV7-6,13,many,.,CASSLARRETQHF,TGTGCCAGCAGCTTAGCTCGCCGGGAGACCCAGCACTTC
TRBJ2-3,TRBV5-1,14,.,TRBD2,CASRGLAVTDTQYF,TGCGCCAGCAGGGGACTAGCGGTCACAGATACGCAGTATTTT
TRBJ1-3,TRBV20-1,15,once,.,CSARDPGPSGNTIYF,TGCAGTGCTAGAGATCCGGGGCCTTCTGGAAACACCATATATTTT
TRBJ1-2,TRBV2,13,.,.,CASSESGEVGYTF,TGTGCCAGCAGTGAATCCGGGGAAGTTGGCTACACCTTC
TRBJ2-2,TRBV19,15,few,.,CASSISSVNTGELFF,TGTGCCAGTAGTATAAGTAGCGTTAACACCGGGGAGCTGTTTTTT
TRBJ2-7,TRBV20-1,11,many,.,CSANINYEQYF,TGCAGTGCTAACATTAACTACGAGCAGTACTTC
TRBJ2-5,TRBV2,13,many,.,CASSDGRLETQYF,TGTGCCAGCAGTGATGGTAGGCTCGAGACCCAGTACTTC
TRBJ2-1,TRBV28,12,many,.,CASSADILGQFF,TGTGCCAGCAGTGCGGACATCTTAGGGCAGTTCTTC